A selection of T cell receptor beta chains follows, all from one sample in a study of blood T cell repertoires in COVID-19. TCRdb's copy holds only in-frame clones and misses some; the assay was immunoSEQ multiplex PCR. The table lists more than 85,000 clones, about 90% of them singletons. Sequences were obtained from peripheral blood. The receptors come from a human donor in a cohort sampled during active COVID-19. The CDR3 runs from the conserved cysteine through the conserved F or W. D genes are given only for firm matches. Only part of the rows carry a size: once, few, many, or a class if the clone is expanded.

v_gene,d_gene,j_gene,abundance,CDR3aa,CDR3nt
TRBV24-1,TRBD1,TRBJ1-1,NA,CATTLDRVDTEAFF,TGTGCCACCACCCTGGACAGGGTGGACACTGAAGCTTTCTTT
TRBV7-2,NA,TRBJ2-2,NA,CASSTQGSGELFF,TGTGCCAGCAGCACCCAGGGGTCCGGGGAGCTGTTTTTT
TRBV6-6,TRBD1,TRBJ1-6,NA,CATSGTDNSPLHF,TGTGCCACCTCCGGGACAGATAATTCACCCCTCCACTTT
TRBV27,NA,TRBJ2-7,NA,CASSLSYQYF,TGTGCCAGCAGTTTATCCTATCAGTACTTC
TRBV7-2,NA,TRBJ1-5,NA,CASSLLANQPQHF,TGTGCCAGCAGCTTATTAGCTAATCAGCCCCAGCATTTT
TRBV11-2,TRBD1,TRBJ2-7,NA,CASSRNRGPSYEQYF,TGTGCCAGCAGCCGCAACAGGGGGCCATCCTACGAGCAGTACTTC
TRBV5-1,NA,TRBJ2-7,NA,CASSLAPGPNSYEQYF,TGCGCCAGCAGCTTGGCCCCGGGTCCTAACTCCTACGAGCAGTACTTC
TRBV3-1/TRBV3-2,NA,TRBJ1-2,NA,CATTQTRGLGGGYTF,TGTGCCACCACACAAACCCGGGGTCTAGGCGGTGGCTACACCTTC
TRBV18,TRBD2,TRBJ2-1,NA,CASSPSGAGGPWEQFF,TGTGCCAGCTCACCATCGGGAGCGGGAGGGCCATGGGAGCAGTTCTTC
TRBV9,TRBD2,TRBJ2-3,NA,CASSVTGGATDTQYF,TGTGCCAGCAGCGTAACCGGGGGGGCCACAGATACGCAGTATTTT
TRBV27,NA,TRBJ1-5,NA,CASSLSLGNQPQHF,TGTGCCAGCAGTTTATCCTTAGGCAATCAGCCCCAGCATTTT
TRBV28,NA,TRBJ1-4,NA,CASSFQANEKLFF,TGTGCCAGCAGTTTTCAGGCTAATGAAAAACTGTTTTTT
TRBV19,NA,TRBJ1-1,NA,CASSIDREGLAFF,TGTGCCAGTAGTATAGATCGGGAAGGGCTGGCTTTCTTT
TRBV19,TRBD1,TRBJ2-1,NA,CASSRTGIENEQFF,TGTGCCAGTAGTCGGACAGGGATTGAGAATGAGCAGTTCTTC
TRBV14,TRBD2,TRBJ2-7,NA,CASSQTSGSVYEQYF,TGTGCCAGCAGCCAAACTAGCGGGAGTGTCTACGAGCAGTACTTC
TRBV28,NA,TRBJ1-2,NA,CASSLDMVLSRRGYTF,TGTGCCAGCAGTTTGGACATGGTCCTCTCAAGACGAGGCTACACCTTC
TRBV19,NA,TRBJ2-7,NA,CASSRVGTGEQYF,TGTGCCAGTAGTAGGGTGGGTACGGGGGAGCAGTACTTC
TRBV5-1,TRBD2,TRBJ2-5,NA,CASSPGLAGGQTQYF,TGCGCCAGCAGCCCCGGTCTAGCGGGAGGACAGACCCAGTACTTC
TRBV11-2,NA,TRBJ2-5,NA,CASSPRRTVQETQYF,TGTGCCAGCAGCCCACGGCGGACAGTACAAGAGACCCAGTACTTC
TRBV11-3,TRBD1,TRBJ2-7,NA,CASSEGQIGASTYEQYF,TGTGCCAGCAGCGAGGGACAGATCGGGGCAAGTACCTACGAGCAGTACTTC
TRBV11-2,TRBD1,TRBJ2-7,NA,CASSLGGQSYEQYF,TGTGCCAGCAGCTTAGGGGGACAGAGCTACGAGCAGTACTTC
TRBV24-1,TRBD2,TRBJ2-1,once,CATKGRGAIDEQFF,TGTGCCACCAAAGGGAGGGGTGCGATCGATGAGCAGTTCTTC
TRBV5-1,NA,TRBJ2-7,NA,CASSTQGPDDEQYF,TGCGCCAGCAGCACGCAGGGGCCGGACGACGAGCAGTACTTC
TRBV9,TRBD1,TRBJ2-1,NA,CASSATQGAGDNEQFF,TGTGCCAGCAGCGCGACGCAGGGGGCAGGCGACAATGAGCAGTTCTTC
TRBV7-9,NA,TRBJ1-1,once,CASSLAPQENTEAFF,TGTGCCAGCAGCTTAGCTCCGCAGGAGAACACTGAAGCTTTCTTT
TRBV3-1/TRBV3-2,TRBD1,TRBJ1-1,NA,CASSQDLLLGQGRTEAFF,TGTGCCAGCAGCCAAGATCTTTTATTGGGACAGGGACGGACTGAAGCTTTCTTT
TRBV5-8,NA,TRBJ2-1,NA,CASSLAYLSGAYNEQFF,TGTGCCAGCAGCTTGGCCTATTTGTCGGGAGCGTACAATGAGCAGTTCTTC
TRBV27,TRBD1,TRBJ2-2,NA,CASSSDRVPNTGELFF,TGTGCCAGCAGTTCCGACAGGGTCCCAAACACCGGGGAGCTGTTTTTT
TRBV5-4,TRBD1,TRBJ2-1,NA,CASSFIGTGNINEQFF,TGTGCCAGCAGCTTTATTGGGACAGGGAACATCAATGAGCAGTTCTTC
TRBV3-1/TRBV3-2,NA,TRBJ2-5,NA,CASSQAPRETQYF,TGTGCCAGCAGCCAAGCCCCCAGGGAGACCCAGTACTTC
TRBV29-1,NA,TRBJ2-6,NA,CSVYTGNSGANVLTF,TGCAGCGTTTACACAGGGAACTCTGGGGCCAACGTCCTGACTTTC
TRBV9,NA,TRBJ1-2,NA,CASSVGAGTVNYGYTF,TGTGCCAGCAGCGTAGGGGCAGGGACTGTTAACTATGGCTACACCTTC